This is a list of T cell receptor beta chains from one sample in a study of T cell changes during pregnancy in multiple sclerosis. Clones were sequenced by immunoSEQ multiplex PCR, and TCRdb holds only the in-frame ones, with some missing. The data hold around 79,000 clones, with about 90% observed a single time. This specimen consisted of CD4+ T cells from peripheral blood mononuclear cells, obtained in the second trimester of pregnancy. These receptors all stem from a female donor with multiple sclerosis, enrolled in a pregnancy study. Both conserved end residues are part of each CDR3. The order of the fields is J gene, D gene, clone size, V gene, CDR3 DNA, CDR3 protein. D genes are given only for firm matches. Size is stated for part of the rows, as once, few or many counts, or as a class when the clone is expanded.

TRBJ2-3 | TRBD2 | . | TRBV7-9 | TGTGCCAGCAGCCAAAGCGGAGCGGGAGCAGCAGATACGCAGTATTTT | CASSQSGAGAADTQYF
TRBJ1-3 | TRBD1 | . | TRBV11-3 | TGTGCCAGCAGCCCCCCCATGACAGGGCTTGGAAACACCATATATTTT | CASSPPMTGLGNTIYF
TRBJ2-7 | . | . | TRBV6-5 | TGTGCCAGCACCGACTCCCCCCTTGCAAAGCAGTACTTC | CASTDSPLAKQYF
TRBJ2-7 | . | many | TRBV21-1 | TGTGCCAGCAGCTGGAGACTAGCGGGACGCTACGAGCAGTACTTC | CASSWRLAGRYEQYF
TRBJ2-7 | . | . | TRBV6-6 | TGTGCCAGCTTCCCAGGCGGGTCCACCTACGAGCAGTACTTC | CASFPGGSTYEQYF
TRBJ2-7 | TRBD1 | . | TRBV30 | TGTGCCTGGAGTGTACTTGAGGGGGCCGAGCAGTACTTC | CAWSVLEGAEQYF
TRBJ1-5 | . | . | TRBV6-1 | TGTGCCAGCAGTGTCGACTTAATACAGGGTACTAGCAATCAGCCCCAGCATTTT | CASSVDLIQGTSNQPQHF
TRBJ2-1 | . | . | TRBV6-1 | TGTGCCAGCTCTTACACCGACTCCTACAATGAGCAGTTCTTC | CASSYTDSYNEQFF
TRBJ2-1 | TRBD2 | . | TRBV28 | TGTGCCAGCAGTTCTAGCGGAGCAGTCTCCTACAATGAGCAGTTCTTC | CASSSSGAVSYNEQFF
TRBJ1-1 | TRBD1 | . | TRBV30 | TGTGCCTGCAGAACAGGGGGCGACACTGAAGCTTTCTTT | CACRTGGDTEAFF
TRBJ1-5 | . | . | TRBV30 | TGTGCCTGGAGTGGACAGGTCGGTCAGCCCCAGCATTTT | CAWSGQVGQPQHF
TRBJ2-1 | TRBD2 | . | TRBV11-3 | TGTGCCAGCAGCTTACGCCCCTCGGTAGGGAGGGTCGATGAGCAGTTCTTC | CASSLRPSVGRVDEQFF
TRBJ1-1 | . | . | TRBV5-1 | TGCGCCAGCAGCTTGTCTCCGGGGAGGGGGGACACTGAAGCTTTCTTT | CASSLSPGRGDTEAFF
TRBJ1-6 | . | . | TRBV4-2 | TGTGCCAGCAGCCAAGAAAGGGGTTCACCCCTCCACTTT | CASSQERGSPLHF
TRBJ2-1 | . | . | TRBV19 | TGTGCCAGTAGTATAGAACTAGTATACAATGAGCAGTTCTTC | CASSIELVYNEQFF
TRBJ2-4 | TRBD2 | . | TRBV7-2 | TGTGCCAGCCAGACTAGCGGGAGAGCGCGAGCCAAAAACATTCAGTACTTC | CASQTSGRARAKNIQYF
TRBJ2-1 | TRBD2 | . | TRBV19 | TGTGCCAGTAGTATATCGGGAGCTAGCGGGGTTAGCTCCTACAATGAGCAGTTCTTC | CASSISGASGVSSYNEQFF
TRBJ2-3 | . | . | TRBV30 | TGTGCCTGGACTGGTGCTAGCGAATCCACAGATACGCAGTATTTT | CAWTGASESTDTQYF
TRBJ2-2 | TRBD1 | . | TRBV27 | TGTGCCAGCAGTCCCTGGGACAGGGGCACCGGGGAGCTGTTTTTT | CASSPWDRGTGELFF
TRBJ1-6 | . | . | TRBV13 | TGTGCCAGCAGCCAGGGGAGCTCCTATAATTCACCCCTCCACTTT | CASSQGSSYNSPLHF
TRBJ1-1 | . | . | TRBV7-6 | TGTGCCAGCAGCAACAGGAAGGGTTCGGTGAACACTGAAGCTTTCTTT | CASSNRKGSVNTEAFF
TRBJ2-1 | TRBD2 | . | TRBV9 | TGTGCCAGCAGCGTAGGGGTAGCGGGAGGGAACAATGAGCAGTTCTTC | CASSVGVAGGNNEQFF
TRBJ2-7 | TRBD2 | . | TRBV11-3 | TGTGCCAGCAGCTTAGCGGGGGGGCCCTACGAGCAGTACTTC | CASSLAGGPYEQYF
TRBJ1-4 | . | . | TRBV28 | TGTGCCAGCAGCCCAGTGGGACTCCGGGGTGAAAAACTGTTTTTT | CASSPVGLRGEKLFF
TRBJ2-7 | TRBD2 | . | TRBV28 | TGTGCCAGCAGTTCCACTAGCGGGAGGGGTTCCTACGAGCAGTACTTC | CASSSTSGRGSYEQYF
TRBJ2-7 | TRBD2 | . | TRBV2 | TGTGCCAGCAGAGTAACTAGCGGAAGACTGTACTTC | CASRVTSGRLYF
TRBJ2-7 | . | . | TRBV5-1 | TGCGCCAGCAGCGAGGCCCAGGGGAATCTCGGGGAGCAGTACTTC | CASSEAQGNLGEQYF
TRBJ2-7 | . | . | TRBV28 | TGTGCCAGCAGGATAGCTGGCTACGAGCAGTACTTC | CASRIAGYEQYF
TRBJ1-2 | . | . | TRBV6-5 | TGTGCCAGCAGTTACTCGAGCGGGGGGGCTAGTGGCTACACCTTC | CASSYSSGGASGYTF
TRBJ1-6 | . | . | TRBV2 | TGTGCCAGCAGTGAAGCATTGGGGCAGGGAACACCCCTCCACTTT | CASSEALGQGTPLHF
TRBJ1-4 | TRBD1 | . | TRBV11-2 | TGTGCCAGCAGCTTCGACAGGGGCGAGAATGAAAAACTGTTTTTT | CASSFDRGENEKLFF
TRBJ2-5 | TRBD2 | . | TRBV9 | TGTGCCAGCAGCAAGGGACTAGCGGAAGAGACCCAGTACTTC | CASSKGLAEETQYF